These 3 T cell receptor beta chains were all obtained from the same sample, sequenced in a study of OX40 agonist ivuxolimab in advanced cancers. Sequencing was performed with immunoSEQ multiplex PCR; in TCRdb, only in-frame clones are kept and a portion is missing. The profile covers about 31,000 clones, with roughly 86% appearing a single time and 25% taken by the ten largest. Sequencing was performed on CD4+ or CD8+ T cells sorted from blood, taken in a trial of the OX40 agonist ivuxolimab. These receptors all come from an adult with an advanced solid tumor such as melanoma, head and neck, liver or kidney cancer.

This rearrangement joins TRBV18 to TRBJ1-1; D might be TRBD1 (6 bases). Germline V CDR1 and CDR2: KGHSH, LQKENI. There are 15 residues in the CDR3. V was trimmed by 3 bases and J by 0 bases, leaving 11 bases between them. CDR3 DNA: TGTGCCAGCTCACCTGCAGGGGTGGTGAACACTGAAGCTTTCTTT. Translated: CASSPAGVVNTEAFF.

The rearrangement uses TRBV5-1 and TRBJ2-3; a weak D match, TRBD2 (5 bases). The CDR3 runs 14 residues. The V end lost 8 bases, the J end lost 0 bases, and 13 bases lay between the germline ends. Germline V gives CDR1 SGHRS, CDR2 YFSETQ. The CDR3 loop is CASSRGVSTDTQYF. As DNA, the CDR3 is TGCGCCAGTAGTCGGGGAGTGAGCACAGATACGCAGTATTTT.

The chain employs TRBV2 and TRBJ2-1; possibly TRBD2 for D (5 bases). The germline V gene has CDR1 SNHLY and CDR2 FYNNEI. The CDR3 has 17 amino acids. Trimming removed 5 bases at V and 0 bases at J, with 17 bases between. CDR3 sequence: CASSTPPTRVSYNEQFF. CDR3 sequence (DNA): TGTGCCAGCAGTACCCCCCCTACTAGGGTCTCCTACAATGAGCAGTTCTTC.